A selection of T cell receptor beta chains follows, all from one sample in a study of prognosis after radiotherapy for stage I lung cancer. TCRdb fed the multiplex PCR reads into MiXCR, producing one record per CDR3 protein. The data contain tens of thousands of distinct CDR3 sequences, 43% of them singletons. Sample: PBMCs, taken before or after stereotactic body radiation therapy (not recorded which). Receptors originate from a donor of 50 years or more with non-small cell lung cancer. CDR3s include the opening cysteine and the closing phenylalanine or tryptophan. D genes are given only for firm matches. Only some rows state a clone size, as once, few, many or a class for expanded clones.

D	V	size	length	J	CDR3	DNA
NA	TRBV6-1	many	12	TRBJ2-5	CASSILIETQYF	TGTGCCAGCAGCATACTCATCGAGACCCAGTACTTC
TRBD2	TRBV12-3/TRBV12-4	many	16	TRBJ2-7	CASRITSGRAVSVQYF	TGTGCCAGCAGGATTACAAGCGGGAGGGCCGTCTCCGTGCAGTACTTC
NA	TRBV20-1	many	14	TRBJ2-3	CSARDEDSTDTQYF	TGCAGTGCTAGAGATGAGGATAGCACAGATACGCAGTATTTT
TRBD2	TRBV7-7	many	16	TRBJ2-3	CASSLGVAGDTDTQYF	TGTGCTAGCAGCTTAGGCGTTGCGGGGGACACAGATACGCAGTATTTT
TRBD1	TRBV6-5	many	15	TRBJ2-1	CASSFRDRGGNEQFF	TGTGCCAGCAGTTTCCGGGACAGGGGCGGCAATGAGCAGTTCTTC
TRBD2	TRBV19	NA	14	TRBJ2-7	CASSTRGGAYEQYF	TGTGCCAGTAGTACCCGGGGGGGTGCCTACGAGCAGTACTTC
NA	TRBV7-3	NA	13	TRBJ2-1	CASSFMDAAEQFF	TGTGCCAGCAGCTTTATGGACGCGGCTGAGCAGTTCTTC
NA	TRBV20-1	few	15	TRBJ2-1	CSANHGSKSYNEQFF	TGCAGTGCGAATCACGGCAGCAAGTCCTACAATGAGCAGTTCTTC
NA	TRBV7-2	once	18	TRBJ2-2	CASSLERAGDRFTGELFF	TGTGCCAGCAGCTTAGAACGGGCTGGAGACAGGTTCACCGGGGAGCTGTTTTTT
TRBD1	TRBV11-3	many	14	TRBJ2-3	CASSPGTGTDTQYF	TGTGCCAGCAGCCCGGGGACAGGCACAGATACGCAGTATTTT
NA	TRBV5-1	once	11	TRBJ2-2	CASSTTGELFF	TGCGCCAGCAGTACAACCGGGGAGCTGTTTTTT
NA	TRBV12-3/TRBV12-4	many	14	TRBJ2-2	CASSTNSNTGELFF	TGTGCCAGCAGTACCAATTCTAACACCGGGGAGCTGTTTTTT
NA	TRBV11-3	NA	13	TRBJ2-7	CANILDRFYEQYF	TGTGCCAACATCCTAGACAGGTTCTACGAGCAGTACTTC
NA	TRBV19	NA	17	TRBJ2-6	CASVQRPGISGDNVLTF	TGTGCCAGTGTACAGAGGCCAGGAATATCTGGGGACAACGTCCTGACTTTC
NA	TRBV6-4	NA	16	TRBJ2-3	CASSYSRSVFTDTQYF	TGTGCCAGCAGTTACTCGAGGTCGGTCTTCACAGATACGCAGTATTTT
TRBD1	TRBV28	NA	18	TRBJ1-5	CASILKTLGQLSNQPQHF	TGTGCCAGCATTTTAAAAACTCTGGGACAGCTTAGCAATCAGCCCCAGCATTTT
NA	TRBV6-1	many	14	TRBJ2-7	CASSSSEADYEQYF	TGTGCCAGCAGCTCCTCGGAGGCCGACTACGAGCAGTACTTC
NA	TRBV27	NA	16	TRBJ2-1	CASSSPSRGIRNEQFF	TGTGCCAGCAGTTCACCGTCGCGAGGTATCCGAAATGAGCAGTTCTTC
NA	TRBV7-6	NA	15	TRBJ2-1	CASSLAGSSYNGQFF	TGTGCCAGCAGCTTAGCAGGTAGCTCCTACAATGGGCAGTTCTTC
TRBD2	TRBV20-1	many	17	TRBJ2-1	CSASEGSGRAGGNEQFF	TGCAGTGCGTCCGAGGGTAGCGGGAGGGCCGGGGGCAATGAGCAGTTCTTC
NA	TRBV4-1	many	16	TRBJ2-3	CASSPGIIRGPDTQYF	TGCGCCAGCAGTCCAGGAATAATACGGGGGCCCGATACGCAGTATTTT
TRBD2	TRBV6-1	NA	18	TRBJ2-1	CASSDVEGRGLAGGRRFF	TGTGCCAGCAGTGATGTCGAAGGCAGGGGACTAGCGGGAGGGAGGAGGTTCTTC
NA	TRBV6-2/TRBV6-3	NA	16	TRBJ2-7	CASSSRAVTVSYEQYF	TGTGCCAGCAGTTCCAGGGCAGTGACAGTCTCCTACGAGCAGTACTTC
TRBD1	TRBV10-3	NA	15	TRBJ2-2	CAIRKTGKAAGELFF	TGTGCCATCAGAAAGACAGGGAAGGCGGCCGGGGAGCTGTTTTTT
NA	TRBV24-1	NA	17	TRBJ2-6	CATMGWDFNSGANVLTF	TGTGCCACCATGGGATGGGACTTCAACTCTGGGGCCAACGTCCTGACTTTC
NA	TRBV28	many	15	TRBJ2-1	CASSLLDPIQNEQFF	TGTGCCAGCAGTTTACTAGACCCGATACAGAATGAGCAGTTCTTC
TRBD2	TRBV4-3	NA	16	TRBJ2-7	CASSQETGGRGDEQYF	TGCGCCAGCAGCCAAGAGACTGGCGGGAGAGGAGACGAGCAGTACTTC
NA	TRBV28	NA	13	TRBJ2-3	CVSSDSTVDTQYF	TGTGTCAGCTCGGACAGTACTGTCGATACGCAGTATTTT
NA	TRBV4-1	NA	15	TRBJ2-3	CASSQAGGRTDTQYF	TGCGCCAGCAGCCAAGCTGGGGGGCGCACAGATACGCAGTATTTT
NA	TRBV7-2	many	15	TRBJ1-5	CASSLWGGADQPQHF	TGTGCCAGCAGCTTATGGGGGGGGGCCGATCAGCCCCAGCATTTT
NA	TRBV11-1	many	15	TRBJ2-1	CASSYSDGAYNEQFF	TGTGCCAGCAGCTACTCAGACGGAGCCTACAATGAGCAGTTCTTC
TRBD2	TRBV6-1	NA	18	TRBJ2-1	CASSVGTSGSPAYNEQFF	TGTGCCAGCAGTGTGGGGACTAGCGGGAGCCCAGCCTACAATGAGCAGTTCTTC
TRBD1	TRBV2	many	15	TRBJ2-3	CASSDGQGATDTQYF	TGTGCCAGCAGTGACGGACAGGGGGCTACAGATACGCAGTATTTT
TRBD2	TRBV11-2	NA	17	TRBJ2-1	CASRRTSGRAGLNEQFF	TGTGCCAGCCGCCGAACTAGCGGGAGGGCCGGATTGAATGAGCAGTTCTTC
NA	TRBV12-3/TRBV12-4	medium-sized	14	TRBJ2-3	CASSFGEGTDTQYF	TGTGCCAGCAGTTTTGGGGAGGGCACAGATACGCAGTATTTT
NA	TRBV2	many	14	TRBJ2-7	CASAPEGSSYEQYF	TGTGCCAGCGCGCCAGAGGGGAGCTCCTACGAGCAGTACTTC
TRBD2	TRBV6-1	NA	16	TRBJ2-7	CATNGRGPGLGCEQYF	TGTGCCACCAACGGCAGGGGACCGGGACTAGGTTGCGAGCAGTACTTC
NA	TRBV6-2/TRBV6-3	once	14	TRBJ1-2	CASSPRGSSGGYTF	TGTGCCAGCAGCCCCAGGGGTTCATCGGGGGGCTACACCTTC
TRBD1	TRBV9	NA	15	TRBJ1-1	CASSRRTGLNTEAFF	TGTGCCAGCAGCAGACGGACAGGACTGAACACTGAAGCTTTCTTT
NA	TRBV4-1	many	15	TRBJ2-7	CASSESLLRAYEQYF	TGCGCCAGCAGCGAGAGTCTCCTAAGGGCCTACGAGCAGTACTTC
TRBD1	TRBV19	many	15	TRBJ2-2	CASSIEITGAGELFF	TGTGCCAGTAGTATTGAAATTACAGGGGCCGGGGAGCTGTTTTTT
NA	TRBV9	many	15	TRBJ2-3	CASSVGLVNADTQYF	TGTGCCAGCAGCGTAGGGCTAGTCAATGCAGATACGCAGTATTTT
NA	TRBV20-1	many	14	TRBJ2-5	CSARPWVDGETQYF	TGCAGTGCTAGACCTTGGGTCGACGGGGAGACCCAGTACTTC
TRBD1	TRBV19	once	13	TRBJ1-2	CASSPTGERGYTF	TGTGCCAGTAGCCCGACAGGGGAGCGCGGCTACACCTTC
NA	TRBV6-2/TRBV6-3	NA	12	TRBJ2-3	CASRPTGDTQYF	TGTGCCAGCAGACCTACAGGGGATACGCAGTATTTT
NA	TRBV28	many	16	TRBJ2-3	CASSRPTKGGTDTQYF	TGTGCCAGCAGTCGCCCGACAAAGGGGGGAACAGATACGCAGTATTTT
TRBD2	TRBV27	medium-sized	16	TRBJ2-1	CASSSSGRGIYNEQFF	TGTGCCAGCAGTTCTAGCGGGAGGGGGATATACAATGAGCAGTTCTTC
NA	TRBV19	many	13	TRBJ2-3	CASRLSGTDTQYF	TGTGCCAGTAGGCTGAGCGGCACAGATACGCAGTATTTT
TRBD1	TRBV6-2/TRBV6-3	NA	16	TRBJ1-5	CASSYSKRGRRHPQHF	TGTGCCAGCAGTTACTCGAAGAGGGGGCGCAGACATCCACAGCATTTT
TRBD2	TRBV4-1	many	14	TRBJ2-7	CASSQAASGREQYF	TGCGCCAGCAGCCAAGCGGCTAGCGGGAGAGAGCAGTACTTC
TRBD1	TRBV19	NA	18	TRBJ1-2	CASSLRTGVGGSSYGYTF	TGTGCCAGTAGTCTACGGACAGGGGTTGGGGGCTCGAGCTATGGCTACACCTTC